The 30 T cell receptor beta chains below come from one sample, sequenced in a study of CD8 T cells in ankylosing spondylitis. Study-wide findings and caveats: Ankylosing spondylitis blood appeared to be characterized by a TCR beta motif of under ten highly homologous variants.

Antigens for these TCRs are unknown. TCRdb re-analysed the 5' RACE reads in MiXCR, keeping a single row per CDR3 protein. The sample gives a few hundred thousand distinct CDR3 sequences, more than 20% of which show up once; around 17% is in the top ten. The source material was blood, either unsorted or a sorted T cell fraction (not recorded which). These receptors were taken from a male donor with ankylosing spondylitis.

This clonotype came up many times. In nucleotides, the CDR3 is TGCAGCGTTGACCCCAGCGGTTCCCAAGAGACCCAGTACTTC. This codes for CSVDPSGSQETQYF. This chain connects TRBV29-1 to TRBJ2-5, with a possible D match to TRBD2 (5 bases). Trimming left V 3 bases short and J 1 base short, with 12 bases between. Germline V gene data show CDR1 as SQVTM and CDR2 as ANQGSEA. The CDR3 sequence is 14 residues long.

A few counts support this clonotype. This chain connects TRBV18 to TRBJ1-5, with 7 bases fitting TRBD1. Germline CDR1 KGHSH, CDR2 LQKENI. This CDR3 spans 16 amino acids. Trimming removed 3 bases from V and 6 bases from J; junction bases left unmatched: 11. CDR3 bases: TGTGCCAGCTCACCCCAACAGGGGTTGAGCGGTCAGCCCCAGCATTTT. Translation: CASSPQQGLSGQPQHF.

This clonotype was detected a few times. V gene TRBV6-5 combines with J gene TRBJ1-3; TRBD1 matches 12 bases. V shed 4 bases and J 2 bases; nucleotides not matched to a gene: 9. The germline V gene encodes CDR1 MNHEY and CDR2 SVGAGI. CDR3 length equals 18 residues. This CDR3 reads CASSFQGTGGYTGNTIYF. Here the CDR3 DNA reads TGTGCCAGCAGTTTCCAAGGGACAGGGGGCTATACTGGAAACACCATATATTTT.

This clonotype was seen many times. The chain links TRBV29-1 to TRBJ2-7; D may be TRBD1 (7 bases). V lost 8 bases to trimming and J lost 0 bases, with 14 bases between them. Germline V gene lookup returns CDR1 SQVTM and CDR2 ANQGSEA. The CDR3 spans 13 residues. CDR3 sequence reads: CSTRRGPSYEQYF. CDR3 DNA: TGCAGCACCCGGAGGGGGCCCTCCTACGAGCAGTACTTC.

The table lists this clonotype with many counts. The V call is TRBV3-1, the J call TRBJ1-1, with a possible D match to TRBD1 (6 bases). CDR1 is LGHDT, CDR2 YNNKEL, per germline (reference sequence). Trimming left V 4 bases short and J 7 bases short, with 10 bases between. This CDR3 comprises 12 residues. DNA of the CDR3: TGTGCCAGCAGCCTACAGGGCGATGAAGCTTTCTTT. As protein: CASSLQGDEAFF. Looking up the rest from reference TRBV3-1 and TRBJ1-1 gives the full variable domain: DTAVSQTPKYLVTQMGNDKSIKCEQNLGHDTMYWYKQDSKKFLKIMFSYNNKELIINETVPNRFSPKSPDKAHLNLHINSLELGDSAVYFCASSLQGDEAFFGQGTRLTVV.

The CDR3 loop reads CASSEALLRFASGTSTDTQYF. The CDR3 DNA reads TGTGCCAGCAGTGAAGCGCTTCTAAGGTTCGCTAGCGGGACTAGCACAGATACGCAGTATTTT. The J gene is TRBJ2-3, the V gene TRBV2; 9 positions match TRBD2. The V and J ends lost 0 bases and 0 bases, in that order; junction bases with no gene match: 16. This CDR3 is built from 21 residues. In germline, CDR1 is SNHLY, CDR2 FYNNEI. The full variable domain, in which reference TRBV2 and TRBJ2-3 provide the parts outside the CDR3, is EPEVTQTPSHQVTQMGQEVILRCVPISNHLYFYWYRQILGQKVEFLVSFYNNEISEKSEIFDDQFSVERPDGSNFTLKIRSTKLEDSAMYFCASSEALLRFASGTSTDTQYFGPGTRLTVL.

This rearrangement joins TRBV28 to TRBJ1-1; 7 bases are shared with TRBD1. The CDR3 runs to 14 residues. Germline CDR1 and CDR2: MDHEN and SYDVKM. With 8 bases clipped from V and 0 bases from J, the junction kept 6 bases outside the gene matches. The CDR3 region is CASWDRWLNTEAFF. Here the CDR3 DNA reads TGTGCCAGCTGGGACAGATGGTTGAACACTGAAGCTTTCTTT.

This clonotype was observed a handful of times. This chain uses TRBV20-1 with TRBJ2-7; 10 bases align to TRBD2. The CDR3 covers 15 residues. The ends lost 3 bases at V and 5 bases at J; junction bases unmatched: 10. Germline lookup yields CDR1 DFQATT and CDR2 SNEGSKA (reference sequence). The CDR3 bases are TGCAGTGCTAGTAACCTAGCGGGAGTGGAGGACGAGCAGTACTTC. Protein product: CSASNLAGVEDEQYF.

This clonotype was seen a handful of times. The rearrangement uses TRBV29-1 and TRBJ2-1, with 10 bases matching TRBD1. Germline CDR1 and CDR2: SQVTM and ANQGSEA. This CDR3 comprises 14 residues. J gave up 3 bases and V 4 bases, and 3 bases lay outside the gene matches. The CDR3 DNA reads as TGCAGCGTTGGGGACAGGGGAGACTACAATGAGCAGTTCTTC. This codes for CSVGDRGDYNEQFF.

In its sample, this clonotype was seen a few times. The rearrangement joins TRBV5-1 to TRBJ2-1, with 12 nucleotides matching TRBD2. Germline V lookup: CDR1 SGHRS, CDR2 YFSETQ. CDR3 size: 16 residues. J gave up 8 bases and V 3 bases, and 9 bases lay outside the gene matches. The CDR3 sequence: CASSSTTSGSPHEQFF. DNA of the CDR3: TGCGCCAGCAGCTCCACGACTAGCGGGAGTCCCCATGAGCAGTTCTTC.

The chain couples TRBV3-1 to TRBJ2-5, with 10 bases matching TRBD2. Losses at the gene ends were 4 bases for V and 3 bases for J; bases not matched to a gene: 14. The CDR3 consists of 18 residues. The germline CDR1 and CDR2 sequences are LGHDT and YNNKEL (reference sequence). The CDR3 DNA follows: TGTGCCAGCAGCCCCAACCCCTCGACTAGCGGGCTTGAAGAGACCCAGTACTTC. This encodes CASSPNPSTSGLEETQYF.

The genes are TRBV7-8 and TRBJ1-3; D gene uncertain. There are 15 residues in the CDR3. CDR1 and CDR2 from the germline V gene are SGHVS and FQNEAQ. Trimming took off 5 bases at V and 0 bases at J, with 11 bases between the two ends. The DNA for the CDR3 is TGTGCCAGCAGCCCGCTTTGGGGCTCTGGAAACACCATATATTTT. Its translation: CASSPLWGSGNTIYF.

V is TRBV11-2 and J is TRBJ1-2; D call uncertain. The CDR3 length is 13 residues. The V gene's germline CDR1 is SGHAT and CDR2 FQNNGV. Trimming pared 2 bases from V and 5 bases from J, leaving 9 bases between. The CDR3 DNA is TGTGCCAGCAGCTTATCAGGACTGTATGGCTACACCTTC. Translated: CASSLSGLYGYTF.

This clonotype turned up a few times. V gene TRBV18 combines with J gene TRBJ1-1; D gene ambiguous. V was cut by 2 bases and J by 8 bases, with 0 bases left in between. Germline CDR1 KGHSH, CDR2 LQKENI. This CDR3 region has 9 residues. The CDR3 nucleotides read TGTGCCAGCTCACCAGAAGCTTTCTTT. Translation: CASSPEAFF.

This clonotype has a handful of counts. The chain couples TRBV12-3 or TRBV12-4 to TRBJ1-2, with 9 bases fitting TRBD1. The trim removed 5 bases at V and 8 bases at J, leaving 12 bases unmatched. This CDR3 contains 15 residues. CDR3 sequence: CASSRTGTGWTGYTF. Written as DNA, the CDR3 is TGTGCCAGCAGTCGGACCGGGACAGGGTGGACGGGCTACACCTTC.

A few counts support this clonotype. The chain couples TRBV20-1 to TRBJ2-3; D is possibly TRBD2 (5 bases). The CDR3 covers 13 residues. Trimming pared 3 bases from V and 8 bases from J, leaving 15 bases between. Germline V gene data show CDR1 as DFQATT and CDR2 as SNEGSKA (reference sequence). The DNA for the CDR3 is TGCAGTGCTAGGGACTCTCAACACAGTACGCAGTATTTT. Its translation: CSARDSQHSTQYF.

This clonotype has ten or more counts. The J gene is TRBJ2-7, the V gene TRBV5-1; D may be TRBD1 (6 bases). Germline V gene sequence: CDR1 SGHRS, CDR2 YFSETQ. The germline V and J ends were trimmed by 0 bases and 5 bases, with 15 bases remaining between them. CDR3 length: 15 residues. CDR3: CASSLEGRGIDEQYF. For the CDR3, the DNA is TGCGCCAGCAGCTTGGAGGGCAGGGGTATCGACGAGCAGTACTTC.

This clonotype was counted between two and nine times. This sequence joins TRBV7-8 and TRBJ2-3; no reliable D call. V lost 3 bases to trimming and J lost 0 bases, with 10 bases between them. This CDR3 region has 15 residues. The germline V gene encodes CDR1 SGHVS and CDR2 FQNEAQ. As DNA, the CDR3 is TGTGCCAGCAGCTTTTACGGAACTAGCACAGATACGCAGTATTTT. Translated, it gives CASSFYGTSTDTQYF.

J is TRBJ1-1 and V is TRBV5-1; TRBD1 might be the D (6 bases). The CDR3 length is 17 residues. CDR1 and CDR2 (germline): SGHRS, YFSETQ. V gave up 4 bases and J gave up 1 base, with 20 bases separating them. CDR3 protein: CASSTVGGEVGNTEAFF. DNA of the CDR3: TGCGCCAGCAGCACCGTTGGGGGCGAGGTTGGGAACACTGAAGCTTTCTTT.

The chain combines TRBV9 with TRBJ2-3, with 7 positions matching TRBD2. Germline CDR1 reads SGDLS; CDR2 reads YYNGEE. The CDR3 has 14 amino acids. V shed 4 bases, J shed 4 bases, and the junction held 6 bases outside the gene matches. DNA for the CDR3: TGTGCCAGCAGCTCCGGGGGGAGGGCAGATACGCAGTATTTT. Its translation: CASSSGGRADTQYF.

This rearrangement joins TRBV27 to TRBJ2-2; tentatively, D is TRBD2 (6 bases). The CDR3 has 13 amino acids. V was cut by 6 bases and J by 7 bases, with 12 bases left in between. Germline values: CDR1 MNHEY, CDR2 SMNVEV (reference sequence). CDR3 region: CASSMGGFGELFF. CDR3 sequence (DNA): TGTGCCAGCAGCATGGGGGGTTTCGGGGAGCTGTTTTTT.

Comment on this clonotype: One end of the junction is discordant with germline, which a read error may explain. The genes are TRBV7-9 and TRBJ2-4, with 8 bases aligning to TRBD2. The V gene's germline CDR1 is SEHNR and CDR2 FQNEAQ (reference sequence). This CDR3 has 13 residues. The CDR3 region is CASSPWREREKAF. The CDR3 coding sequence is TGTGCCAGCAGCCCCTGGAGGGAGCGGGAGAAGGCTTTC.

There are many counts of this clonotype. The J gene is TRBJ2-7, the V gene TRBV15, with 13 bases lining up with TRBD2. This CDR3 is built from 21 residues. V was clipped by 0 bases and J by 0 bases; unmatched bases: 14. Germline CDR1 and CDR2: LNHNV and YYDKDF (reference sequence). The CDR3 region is CATSRERETGTSGISSYEQYF. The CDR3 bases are TGTGCCACCAGCAGAGAGAGGGAAACCGGGACTAGCGGGATAAGCTCCTACGAGCAGTACTTC. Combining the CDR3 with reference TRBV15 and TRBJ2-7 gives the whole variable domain DAMVIQNPRYQVTQFGKPVTLSCSQTLNHNVMYWYQQKSSQAPKLLFHYYDKDFNNEADTPDNFQSRRPNTSFCFLDIRSPGLGDTAMYLCATSRERETGTSGISSYEQYFGPGTRLTVT.

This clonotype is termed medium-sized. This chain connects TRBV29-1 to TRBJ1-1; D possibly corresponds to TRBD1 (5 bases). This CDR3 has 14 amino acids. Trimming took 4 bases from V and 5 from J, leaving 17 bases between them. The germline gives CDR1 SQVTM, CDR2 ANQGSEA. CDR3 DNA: TGCAGCGTTGGGGGACGGGGGGTCGGGACTGAAGCTTTCTTT. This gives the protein CSVGGRGVGTEAFF.

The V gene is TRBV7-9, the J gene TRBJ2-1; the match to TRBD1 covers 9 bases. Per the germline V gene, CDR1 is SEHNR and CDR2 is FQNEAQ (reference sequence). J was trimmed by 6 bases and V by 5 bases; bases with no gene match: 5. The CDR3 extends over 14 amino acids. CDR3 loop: CASSATGGRNEQFF. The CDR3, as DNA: TGTGCCAGCAGCGCGACAGGGGGGCGCAATGAGCAGTTCTTC.

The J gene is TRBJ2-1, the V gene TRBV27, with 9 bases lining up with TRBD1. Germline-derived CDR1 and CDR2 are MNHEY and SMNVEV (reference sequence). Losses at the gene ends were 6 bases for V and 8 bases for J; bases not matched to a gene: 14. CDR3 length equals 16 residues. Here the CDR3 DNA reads TGTGCCAGCAGCCTTCCACCCGGGACAGGGAGCCATGAGCAGTTCTTC. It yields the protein CASSLPPGTGSHEQFF.

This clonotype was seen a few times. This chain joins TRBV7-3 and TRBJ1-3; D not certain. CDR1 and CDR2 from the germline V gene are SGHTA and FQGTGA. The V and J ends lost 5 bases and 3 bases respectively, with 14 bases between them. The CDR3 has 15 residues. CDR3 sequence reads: CASSPNPGGGNTIYF. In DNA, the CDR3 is TGTGCCAGCAGCCCCAACCCAGGTGGTGGAAACACCATATATTTT.

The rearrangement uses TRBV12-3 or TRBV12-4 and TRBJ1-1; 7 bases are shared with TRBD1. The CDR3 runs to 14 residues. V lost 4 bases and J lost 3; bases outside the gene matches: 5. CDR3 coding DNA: TGTGCCAGCAGTTGGACAGGCCGGGACACTGAAGCTTTCTTT. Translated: CASSWTGRDTEAFF.

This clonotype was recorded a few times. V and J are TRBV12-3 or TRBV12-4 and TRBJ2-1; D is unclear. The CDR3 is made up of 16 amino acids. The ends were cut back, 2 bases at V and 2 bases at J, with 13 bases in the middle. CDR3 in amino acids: CASSLSVSETYNEQFF. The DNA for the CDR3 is TGTGCCAGCAGTTTATCGGTAAGCGAAACCTACAATGAGCAGTTCTTC.

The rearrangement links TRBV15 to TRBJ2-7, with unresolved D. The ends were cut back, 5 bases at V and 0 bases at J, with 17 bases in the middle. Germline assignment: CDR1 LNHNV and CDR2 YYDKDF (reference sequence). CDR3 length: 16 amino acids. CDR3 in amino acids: CATSPSRASSSYEQYF. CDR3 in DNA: TGTGCCACCAGCCCAAGTCGAGCTTCAAGCTCCTACGAGCAGTACTTC.